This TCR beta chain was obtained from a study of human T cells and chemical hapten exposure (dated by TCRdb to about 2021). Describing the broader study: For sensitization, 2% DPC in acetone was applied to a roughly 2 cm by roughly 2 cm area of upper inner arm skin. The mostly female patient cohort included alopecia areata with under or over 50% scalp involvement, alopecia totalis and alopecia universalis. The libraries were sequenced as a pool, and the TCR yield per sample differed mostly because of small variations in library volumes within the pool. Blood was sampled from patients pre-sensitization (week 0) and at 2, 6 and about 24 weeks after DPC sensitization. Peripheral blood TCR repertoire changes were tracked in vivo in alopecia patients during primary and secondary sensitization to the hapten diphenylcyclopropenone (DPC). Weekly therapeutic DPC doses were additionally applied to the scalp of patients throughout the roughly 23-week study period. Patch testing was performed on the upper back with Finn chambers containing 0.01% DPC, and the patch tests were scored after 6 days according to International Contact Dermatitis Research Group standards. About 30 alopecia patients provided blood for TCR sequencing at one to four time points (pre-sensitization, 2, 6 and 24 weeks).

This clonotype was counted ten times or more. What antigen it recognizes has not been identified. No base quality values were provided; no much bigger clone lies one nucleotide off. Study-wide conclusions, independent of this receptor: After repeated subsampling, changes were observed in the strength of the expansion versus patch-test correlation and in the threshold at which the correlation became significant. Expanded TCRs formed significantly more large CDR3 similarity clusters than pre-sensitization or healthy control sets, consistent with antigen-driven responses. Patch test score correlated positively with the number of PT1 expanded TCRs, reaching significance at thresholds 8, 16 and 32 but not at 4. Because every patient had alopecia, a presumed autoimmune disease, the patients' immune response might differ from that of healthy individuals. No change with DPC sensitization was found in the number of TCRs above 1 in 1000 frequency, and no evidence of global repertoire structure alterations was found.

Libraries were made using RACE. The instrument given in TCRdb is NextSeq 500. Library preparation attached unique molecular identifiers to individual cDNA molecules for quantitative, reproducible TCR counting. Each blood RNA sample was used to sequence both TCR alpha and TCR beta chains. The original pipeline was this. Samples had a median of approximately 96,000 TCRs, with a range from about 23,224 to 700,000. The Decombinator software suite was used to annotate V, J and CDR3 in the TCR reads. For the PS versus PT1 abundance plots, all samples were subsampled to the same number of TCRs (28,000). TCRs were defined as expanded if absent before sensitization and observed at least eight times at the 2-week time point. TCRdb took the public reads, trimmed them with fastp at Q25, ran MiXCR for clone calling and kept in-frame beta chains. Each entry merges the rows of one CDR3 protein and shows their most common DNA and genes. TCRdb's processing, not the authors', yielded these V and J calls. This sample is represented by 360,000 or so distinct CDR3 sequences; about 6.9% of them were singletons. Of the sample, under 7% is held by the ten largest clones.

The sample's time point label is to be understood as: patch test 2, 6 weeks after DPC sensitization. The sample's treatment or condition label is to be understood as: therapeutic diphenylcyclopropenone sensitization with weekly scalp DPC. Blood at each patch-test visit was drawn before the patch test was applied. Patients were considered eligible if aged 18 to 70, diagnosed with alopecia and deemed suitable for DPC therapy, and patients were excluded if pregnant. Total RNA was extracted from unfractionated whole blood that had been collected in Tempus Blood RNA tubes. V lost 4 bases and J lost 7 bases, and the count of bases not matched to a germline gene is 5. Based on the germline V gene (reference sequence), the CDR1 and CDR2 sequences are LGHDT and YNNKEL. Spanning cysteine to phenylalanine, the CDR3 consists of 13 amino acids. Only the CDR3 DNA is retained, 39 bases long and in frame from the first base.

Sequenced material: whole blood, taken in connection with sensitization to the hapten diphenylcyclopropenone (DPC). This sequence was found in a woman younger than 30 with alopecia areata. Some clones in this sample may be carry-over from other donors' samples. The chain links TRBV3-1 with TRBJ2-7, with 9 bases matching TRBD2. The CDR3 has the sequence CASSPGTSREQYF. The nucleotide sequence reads TGTGCCAGCAGCCCCGGGACTAGCAGGGAGCAGTACTTC.